The clone carrying this TCR beta chain is a singleton in its sample. The entry originates in a study of T-cell reconstitution after alpha-beta-depleted transplantation in children. CDR3 length: 16 amino acids. Germline assignment: CDR1 SEHNR and CDR2 FQNEAQ (reference sequence). V lost 5 bases and J 8 bases, leaving 22 bases between the germline ends. Molecular barcoding with unique molecular identifiers was used for the TCRbeta library. A single record per CDR3 protein comes from TCRdb applying MiXCR to the PCR reads. This table holds about 610,000 distinct CDR3 sequences, roughly 10% found once. The gene calls are TRBV7-9 and TRBJ2-1; D might be TRBD2 (6 bases). This clonotype was sampled from a human donor who donated a stem cell graft to a child with acute myeloid leukemia. Sequencing was performed on PBMCs from the stem cell graft donor, taken from the stem cell graft. The CDR3 region has the DNA TGTGCCAGCAGCCCAGTCAGCGGCGGGGCAGTCGATGAGCAGTTCTTC. It codes for CASSPVSGGAVDEQFF.